The 3 T cell receptor beta chains presented below share a single source sample, sequenced in a study of blood T cell repertoires in COVID-19. Measured with immunoSEQ multiplex PCR; TCRdb has only the in-frame clones, and not every one. The sample lists around 150,000 clones, about 88% seen once, with more than 7.5% in the top ten. The sample consisted of peripheral blood. The receptors originated from a woman aged 55 to 70 with COVID-19, enrolled during active disease.

V usage is TRBV6-5 and J usage is TRBJ2-4, with D perhaps TRBD1 (5 bases). Between the trimmed V and J ends, which lost 0 bases and 7 bases, there was a span of 16 bases. CDR3 length equals 16 residues. Germline CDR1 and CDR2: MNHEY and SVGAGI. CDR3 sequence reads: CASSYSGSNSGNIQYF. DNA for the CDR3: TGTGCCAGCAGTTACTCAGGCAGCAACTCAGGGAACATTCAGTACTTC.

The chain employs TRBV9 and TRBJ2-4; a weak D match, TRBD2 (6 bases). The CDR3 totals 15 residues. From germline, CDR1 is SGDLS and CDR2 YYNGEE. Between the trimmed V and J ends, which lost 0 bases and 2 bases, there was a span of 9 bases. The CDR3 sequence is CASSVGGDTKNIQYF. Here the CDR3 DNA reads TGTGCCAGCAGCGTAGGGGGGGATACCAAAAACATTCAGTACTTC. Together with reference TRBV9 and TRBJ2-4, the CDR3 gives the full variable domain: DSGVTQTPKHLITATGQRVTLRCSPRSGDLSVYWYQQSLDQGLQFLIQYYNGEERAKGNILERFSAQQFPDLHSELNLSSLELGDSALYFCASSVGGDTKNIQYFGAGTRLSVL.

This clone came up a few times. The chain joins TRBV5-1 to TRBJ1-1; TRBD1 might be the D (5 bases). From germline, CDR1 is SGHRS and CDR2 YFSETQ. The CDR3 is made up of 17 amino acids. The V end was cut by 4 bases, the J end by 3 bases, with 22 bases between. The CDR3 is CASSQQPFQGGHTEAFF. The CDR3 coding sequence is TGCGCCAGCAGCCAACAACCATTCCAGGGAGGGCACACTGAAGCTTTCTTT.